Listed below are T cell receptor beta chains from one sample, sequenced in a study of control samples from healthy donors and cancer patients. TCRdb keeps only in-frame clones here, not all; method: immunoSEQ multiplex PCR. The top ten clones hold about 5.3% of a sample with around 170,000 clones, roughly 88% of them seen once. What was sequenced was blood. These receptors all come from a woman aged 30 to 39 in good health. The CDR3 runs from the conserved cysteine through the conserved F or W. A D gene is named only where the DNA matches it firmly. The size entry is marked missing in some rows and otherwise reads once, few, many or a size class.

v_call	clone_size	d_call	cdr3_length	j_call	cdr3_aa	cdr3_nt
TRBV3-1/TRBV3-2	.	TRBD1	13	TRBJ1-1	CASSQTGLAEAFF	TGTGCCAGCAGCCAGACAGGGTTGGCTGAAGCTTTCTTT
TRBV14	.	.	13	TRBJ1-1	CASSTWGTLEAFF	TGTGCCAGCAGCACTTGGGGGACACTTGAAGCTTTCTTT
TRBV27	.	TRBD1	16	TRBJ1-2	CASGPGQGPYTDGYTF	TGTGCCAGCGGCCCCGGACAGGGGCCTTACACCGATGGCTACACCTTC
TRBV24-1	once	.	15	TRBJ2-2	CATSDITPGPGELFF	TGTGCCACCAGTGATATAACACCAGGGCCCGGGGAGCTGTTTTTT
TRBV3-1/TRBV3-2	.	.	17	TRBJ2-1	CASSQDLSGASYNEQFF	TGTGCCAGCAGCCAAGATCTCTCGGGAGCGTCCTACAATGAGCAGTTCTTC
TRBV6-6	.	.	15	TRBJ1-3	CASSLKEKAGNTIYF	TGTGCCAGCAGTTTAAAAGAAAAAGCTGGAAACACCATATATTTT
TRBV5-6	.	.	15	TRBJ2-6	CASSLGNSGANVLTF	TGTGCCAGCAGCTTGGGGAACTCTGGGGCCAACGTCCTGACTTTC
TRBV6-6	.	.	20	TRBJ1-5	CASSQRPGLTARQQVQPQHF	TGTGCCAGCAGTCAACGCCCTGGATTGACAGCTAGACAGCAGGTTCAGCCCCAGCATTTT
TRBV19	.	.	14	TRBJ1-1	CASSVQGISTEAFF	TGTGCCAGTAGTGTCCAGGGTATCAGCACTGAAGCTTTCTTT
TRBV9	.	.	13	TRBJ2-3	CASSEDLADTQYF	TGTGCCAGCAGCGAGGACCTAGCAGATACGCAGTATTTT
TRBV7-8	.	.	11	TRBJ2-3	CASSLARGQYF	TGTGCCAGCAGCCTCGCCCGAGGTCAGTATTTT
TRBV12-3/TRBV12-4	.	.	12	TRBJ2-2	CASSQKTGELFF	TGTGCCAGCAGTCAAAAAACCGGGGAGCTGTTTTTT
TRBV6-5	.	TRBD2	16	TRBJ2-7	CASSYSLTSGGYEQYF	TGTGCCAGCAGTTACTCACTCACTAGCGGGGGCTACGAGCAGTACTTC